Below, 25 T cell receptor beta chains from the same sample are listed, as sequenced in a study of T cell clonality in common variable immunodeficiency. Assay used: immunoSEQ multiplex PCR; TCRdb lists only in-frame clones, some missing. This sample has more than 65,000 clones and no singletons, with 0.65% to 0.8% in the ten largest. Sequenced: peripheral blood mononuclear cells. These receptors all stem from a person aged 18 to 75 in good health.

In its sample, this clone was seen many times. A much larger clone differs from this one at a single base, so this may be a read error. The read terminates 3 residues ahead of where the CDR3 ends, so the germline J gene completes it. The chain couples TRBV7-3 to TRBJ2-7; D is ambiguous. This CDR3 contains 12 residues. Germline V gene data show CDR1 as SGHTA and CDR2 as FQGTGA. The CDR3 spells CSSSLYGYEQYF. Partial CDR3 DNA: TGTTCCAGCAGCTTATACGGCTACGAG.

This clone has at least ten counts. The read ends 3 residues before the CDR3 terminus; that terminus is restored from the germline J gene. The chain has TRBV7-6 and TRBJ2-3; D not certain. The CDR3 consists of 15 residues. Trimming took off 3 bases at V and 0 bases at J, with 10 bases between the two ends. Germline V lookup: CDR1 SGHVS, CDR2 FNYEAQ. Here the CDR3 reads CASSLQRTSTDTQYF. The CDR3 DNA, read in part, is TGTGCCAGCAGCTTGCAGCGTACTAGCACAGATACG.

In this sample, this clone turned up many times. The read comes to an end 3 residues before the CDR3 does, leaving the germline J gene to fill in the end. The chain employs TRBV19 and TRBJ2-3; TRBD1 matches 7 bases. J gave up 5 bases and V 5 bases, and 7 bases lay outside the gene matches. The germline V gene has CDR1 LNHDA and CDR2 SQIVND (reference sequence). This CDR3 spans 14 amino acids. CDR3 residues: CASSSQGVGDTQYF. CDR3 DNA, as far as it was read: TGTGCCAGTAGTTCGCAGGGGGTCGGAGATACG.

This clone was counted at least ten times. Coverage ceases 3 residues before the CDR3 finishes, and the germline J gene fills in the end. The chain carries TRBV10-2 and TRBJ2-3; TRBD1 aligns across 7 bases. After removal of 3 bases from V and 2 bases from J, the junction contained 8 bases not matched to a gene. The CDR3 is made up of 16 amino acids. Germline CDR1 and CDR2: WSHSY and SAAADI. The CDR3 here is CASSDRGQPFTDTQYF. The CDR3 DNA, read in part, is TGCGCCAGCAGTGATCGGGGACAGCCTTTCACAGATACG.

This clone was detected many times. At one end, the junction sequence differs from germline, possibly due to a read error. The read is 3 residues too short to cover the CDR3 end, so that end is filled in from the germline J gene. The rearrangement links TRBV7-7 to TRBJ2-1, with unresolved D. Looked up from germline, CDR1 is SSHAT and CDR2 is FNYEAQ (reference sequence). The CDR3 loop spans 15 amino acids. The DNA read from the CDR3 is TGTGCTAGCAGCTTAGTGGCGACGGGTCCTCATGAG. Translating it yields CASSLVATGPHE. The entire CDR3 protein reads CASSLVATGPHEQFF.

This clone has a count of ten or more. The read terminates 3 residues before the CDR3 end, so the remaining end is supplied by the germline J gene. The chain employs TRBV19 and TRBJ2-3; 8 bases match TRBD1. CDR1 LNHDA and CDR2 SQIVND come from the germline V gene (reference sequence). V gave up 10 bases and J gave up 6 bases; unmatched junction bases: 9. CDR3 length: 13 amino acids. The sequenced part of the CDR3 DNA is TGTGCCACCTCGGACAGGGTCACGGATACG. It is translated as CATSDRVTDT. The entire CDR3 reads CATSDRVTDTQYF.

This clone has a count of ten or more. The read ends 3 residues shy of where the CDR3 ends; the end is completed using the germline J gene. This rearrangement joins TRBV6-2 or TRBV6-3 to TRBJ2-2, with 9 positions matching TRBD2. After removal of 5 bases from V and 1 base from J, the junction contained 2 bases not matched to a gene. The CDR3 is 15 residues long. Germline CDR1 and CDR2: MNHEY and SVGEGT. The CDR3 is CASSDSGRNTGELFF. The DNA read from the CDR3 is TGTGCCAGCAGTGATAGCGGGAGGAACACCGGGGAG.

This clone showed up many times. The DNA ends 3 residues before the CDR3 does, and the rest of the CDR3 is filled in from the germline J gene. The chain has TRBV10-3 and TRBJ2-5, with a tentative D call TRBD2 (6 bases). Germline V lookup: CDR1 ENHRY, CDR2 SYGVKD. CDR3 length: 14 residues. The germline V and J ends were trimmed by 4 bases and 5 bases, with 14 bases remaining between them. The CDR3 protein is CAISVGGMDETQYF. The part of the CDR3 DNA that was read is TGTGCCATCAGTGTTGGCGGGATGGACGAGACC.

Many counts were recorded for this clone. The CDR3 spells CSARDRTRLNEKLFF. The CDR3 DNA, read in part, is TGCAGTGCTAGAGACCGGACAAGGCTTAATGAAAAA. The V and J genes are TRBV20-1 and TRBJ1-4, with D perhaps TRBD1 (5 bases). Sequencing ends 3 residues short of the CDR3 end; the germline J gene provides the rest. Germline CDR1 is DFQATT and CDR2 is SNEGSKA (reference sequence). The CDR3 covers 15 residues. With 0 bases removed from V and 4 bases from J, the gap between germline ends came to 12 bases.

This clone was detected ten times or more. The read falls 3 residues short of the CDR3 end, and the missing part is taken from the germline J gene. The rearrangement uses TRBV28 and TRBJ2-5; D unresolved. V lost 6 bases, J lost 2 bases, and 10 bases lay in between. Germline CDR1 MDHEN, CDR2 SYDVKM. The CDR3 is 13 residues long. CDR3 region: CASSHGRQETQYF. The covered CDR3 bases are TGTGCCAGCAGCCACGGTCGGCAAGAGACC. Variable domain in full (rest from reference TRBV28 and TRBJ2-5): DVKVTQSSRYLVKRTGEKVFLECVQDMDHENMFWYRQDPGLGLRLIYFSYDVKMKEKGDIPEGYSVSREKKERFSLILESASTNQTSMYLCASSHGRQETQYFGPGTRLLVL.

This clone was observed a few times. The read terminates 3 residues before the CDR3 end, so the remaining end is supplied by the germline J gene. The chain couples TRBV7-2 to TRBJ2-5; 10 nucleotides line up with TRBD2. J gave up 5 bases and V 5 bases, and 8 bases lay outside the gene matches. The CDR3 is 15 amino acids. Germline CDR1 and CDR2: SGHTA and FQGNSA. The covered CDR3 bases are TGTGCCAGCAGCCCCGCTAGCGGGAGAAGGGAGACC. Protein product: CASSPASGRRET. The whole CDR3 protein reads CASSPASGRRETQYF.

This clone was detected many times. The read terminates 3 residues ahead of where the CDR3 ends, so the germline J gene completes it. The chain links TRBV9 to TRBJ2-7; the D gene is possibly TRBD2 (6 bases). V gave up 0 bases and J gave up 4 bases, with 11 bases separating them. Germline V gives CDR1 SGDLS, CDR2 YYNGEE. The CDR3 spans 14 residues. The sequenced CDR3 bases are TGTGCCAGCAGCGTAGCGGGAGAGGGGTACGAG. Its protein product is CASSVAGEGYE. The whole CDR3 sequence is CASSVAGEGYEQYF.

This clone has a count of ten or more. Coverage ceases 3 residues before the CDR3 finishes, and the germline J gene fills in the end. The chain employs TRBV20-1 and TRBJ1-4; TRBD1 aligns across 8 bases. This CDR3 spans 13 amino acids. V was pared by 4 bases and J by 8 bases, with 6 bases of the junction left unmatched. Germline lookup yields CDR1 DFQATT and CDR2 SNEGSKA (reference sequence). CDR3 sequence: CSATDRVGEKLFF. Partial CDR3 DNA: TGCAGTGCTACGGACAGGGTCGGGGAAAAA.

This clone was observed many times. The read terminates 3 residues ahead of where the CDR3 ends, so the germline J gene completes it. The chain combines TRBV5-1 with TRBJ1-1; D is undetermined. This CDR3 region has 13 residues. The germline CDR1 and CDR2 sequences are SGHRS and YFSETQ. V was cut by 1 base and J by 2 bases, with 6 bases left in between. Here the CDR3 reads CASSLTVNTEAFF. The CDR3 bases that were read are TGCGCCAGCAGCTTGACAGTTAACACTGAA.

At least ten counts were recorded for this clone. The missing CDR3 end, 3 residues past where the read stops, is filled in from the germline J gene. The chain recombines TRBV7-2 with TRBJ2-7; TRBD2 matches 7 bases. V lost 5 bases to trimming and J lost 2 bases; unmatched junction nucleotides: 9. Looked up from germline, CDR1 is SGHTA and CDR2 is FQGNSA. The length of the CDR3 is 15 residues. The CDR3 region is CASSTSGSGTYEQYF. Incomplete CDR3 DNA: TGTGCCAGCAGCACATCGGGCAGCGGGACCTACGAG.

This clone was observed at least ten times. Read coverage stops 3 residues before the CDR3 terminus; the germline J gene supplies the remainder. The chain joins TRBV28 to TRBJ1-5, with TRBD1 identical over 9 bases. The CDR3 covers 14 residues. Unmatched junction bases numbered 7, after V lost 8 bases and J lost 5 bases. Germline CDR1 MDHEN, CDR2 SYDVKM. The CDR3 DNA, read in part, is TGTGCCAGCCTCCCCGGGACAGGGTATCAGCCC. Residues: CASLPGTGYQP. From start to end, the CDR3 is CASLPGTGYQPQHF. Using reference TRBV28 and TRBJ1-5 for the parts outside the CDR3, the full variable domain is DVKVTQSSRYLVKRTGEKVFLECVQDMDHENMFWYRQDPGLGLRLIYFSYDVKMKEKGDIPEGYSVSREKKERFSLILESASTNQTSMYLCASLPGTGYQPQHFGDGTRLSIL.

This clone has a handful of counts. The read halts 3 residues ahead of the CDR3 end, with the missing end drawn from the germline J gene. The rearrangement uses TRBV20-1 and TRBJ2-1; 9 nucleotides align to TRBD2. V shed 3 bases, J shed 2 bases, and the junction held 8 bases outside the gene matches. This CDR3 comprises 16 residues. Germline assignment: CDR1 DFQATT and CDR2 SNEGSKA (reference sequence). The CDR3 sequence is CSASDPRTSAYNEQFF. The covered CDR3 bases are TGCAGTGCTAGTGACCCTCGGACTAGCGCCTACAATGAG.

In this sample, this clone turned up a few times. The read finishes 3 residues shy of the CDR3 end, and the germline J gene is used to complete it. V is TRBV20-1 and J is TRBJ2-7; 9 bases are shared with TRBD2. The V and J ends lost 0 bases and 1 base, in that order; junction bases with no gene match: 10. The CDR3 contains 17 residues. Germline V gene data show CDR1 as DFQATT and CDR2 as SNEGSKA (reference sequence). The CDR3 loop is CSARDNRLAGNSYEQYF. CDR3 bases read: TGCAGTGCTAGAGATAATCGGCTAGCGGGAAATTCCTACGAG.

This clone was seen at least ten times. The read is 3 residues too short to cover the CDR3 end, so that end is filled in from the germline J gene. The gene calls are TRBV5-1 and TRBJ2-2; TRBD2 matches 7 bases. CDR1 and CDR2 (germline): SGHRS, YFSETQ. The length of the CDR3 is 14 residues. J lost 5 bases, V lost 4 bases, and 5 bases had no gene match. CDR3 in amino acids: CASSQLGGTGELFF. The CDR3 DNA, read in part, is TGCGCCAGCAGCCAATTGGGGGGGACCGGGGAG.

This clone was picked up many times. Read data end 3 residues before the CDR3 end; the end is taken from the germline J gene. The chain couples TRBV7-3 to TRBJ2-7; maybe TRBD2 (6 bases). This CDR3 region has 14 residues. Germline CDR1 is SGHTA and CDR2 is FQGTGA. V dropped 2 bases and J dropped 2 bases, with 10 bases sitting between them. CDR3 bases read: TGTGCCAGCAGCTTAGGCGGGACTCCCTACGAG. This sequence encodes CASSLGGTPYE. The CDR3 as a whole reads CASSLGGTPYEQYF.

This clone was detected a few times. Read sequence stops 3 residues before the CDR3 end, and the germline J gene provides the missing end. This chain connects TRBV11-2 to TRBJ2-7; tentative D call: TRBD2 (6 bases). Germline V gene data show CDR1 as SGHAT and CDR2 as FQNNGV. V shed 3 bases and J shed 3 bases, with 15 bases lying between them. The CDR3 sequence is 15 residues long. The CDR3 reads CASSLGGGALYEQYF. The part of the CDR3 DNA that was read is TGTGCCAGCAGCTTGGGGGGTGGAGCCCTCTACGAG.

This clone was counted ten times or more. The CDR3 end falls 3 residues outside the read, so it is completed with the germline J gene. This chain uses TRBV30 with TRBJ2-3; 13 positions agree with TRBD2. Trimming cost V 5 bases and J 5 bases; bases outside gene matches: 4. Germline V gene lookup returns CDR1 GTSNPN and CDR2 SVGIG (reference sequence). The CDR3 has 14 residues. The CDR3 DNA, read in part, is TGTGCCTGGTTCGGGACTAGCGGGATAGATACG. Translating gives CAWFGTSGIDT. The full CDR3 is CAWFGTSGIDTQYF.

This clone was observed many times. The read terminates 3 residues ahead of where the CDR3 ends, so the germline J gene completes it. The chain has TRBV7-2 and TRBJ2-3, with D possibly matching TRBD2 (5 bases). This CDR3 is built from 15 residues. The germline CDR1 and CDR2 sequences are SGHTA and FQGNSA. Trimming took 0 bases from V and 2 from J, leaving 9 bases between them. CDR3 DNA, as far as it was read: TGTGCCAGCAGCTTAGCCGCGGGCACCACAGATACG. Translated, it gives CASSLAAGTTDT. The full CDR3 protein reads CASSLAAGTTDTQYF.

This clone was detected ten times or more. The read finishes 3 residues shy of the CDR3 end, and the germline J gene is used to complete it. This chain connects TRBV20-1 to TRBJ2-7; the match to TRBD1 covers 7 bases. This CDR3 region has 13 residues. The germline V gene encodes CDR1 DFQATT and CDR2 SNEGSKA (reference sequence). J lost 2 bases, V lost 3 bases, and 4 bases had no gene match. CDR3 sequence: CSARFDRAYEQYF. Partial CDR3 DNA: TGCAGTGCTAGGTTCGACAGGGCCTACGAG.

This clone was seen at least ten times. The CDR3 extends 3 residues past the end of the read, so its final part is completed from the germline J gene. The chain combines TRBV5-1 with TRBJ2-1, with a possible D match to TRBD2 (6 bases). The CDR3 has 15 residues. Trimming left V 3 bases short and J 5 bases short, with 15 bases between. Germline CDR1 reads SGHRS; CDR2 reads YFSETQ. CDR3 DNA (partial): TGCGCCAGCAGCTCAGATTGGCGCGGGGACAATGAG. Its protein is CASSSDWRGDNE. In full, the CDR3 is CASSSDWRGDNEQFF.